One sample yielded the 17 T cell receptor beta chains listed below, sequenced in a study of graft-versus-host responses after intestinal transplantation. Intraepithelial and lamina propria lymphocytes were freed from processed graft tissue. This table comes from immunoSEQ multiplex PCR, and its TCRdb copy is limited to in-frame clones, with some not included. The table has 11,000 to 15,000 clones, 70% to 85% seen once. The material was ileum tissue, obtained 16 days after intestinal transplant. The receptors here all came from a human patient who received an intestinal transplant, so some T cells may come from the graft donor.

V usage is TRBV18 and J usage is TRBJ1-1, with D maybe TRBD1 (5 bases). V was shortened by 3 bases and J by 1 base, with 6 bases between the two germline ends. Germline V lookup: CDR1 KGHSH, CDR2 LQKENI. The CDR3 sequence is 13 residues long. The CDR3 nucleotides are TGTGCCAGCTCACCCAGGGAGAACACTGAAGCTTTCTTT. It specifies CASSPRENTEAFF. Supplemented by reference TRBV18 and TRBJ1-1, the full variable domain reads NAGVMQNPRHLVRRRGQEARLRCSPMKGHSHVYWYRQLPEEGLKFMVYLQKENIIDESGMPKERFSAEFPKEGPSILRIQQVVRGDSAAYFCASSPRENTEAFFGQGTRLTVV.

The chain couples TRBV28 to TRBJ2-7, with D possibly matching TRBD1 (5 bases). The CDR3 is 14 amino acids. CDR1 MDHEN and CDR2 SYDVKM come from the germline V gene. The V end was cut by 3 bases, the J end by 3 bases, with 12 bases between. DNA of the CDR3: TGTGCCAGCAGTTTGAATGACAGTGTCTACGAGCAGTACTTC. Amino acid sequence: CASSLNDSVYEQYF.

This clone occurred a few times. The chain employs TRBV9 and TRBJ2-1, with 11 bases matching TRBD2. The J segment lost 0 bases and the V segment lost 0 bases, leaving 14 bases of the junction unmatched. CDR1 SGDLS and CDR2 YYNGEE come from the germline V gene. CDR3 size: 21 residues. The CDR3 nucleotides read TGTGCCAGCAGCGTAGTACCGACTAGCGGGAAAGGGACCAACTCCTACAATGAGCAGTTCTTC. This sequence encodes CASSVVPTSGKGTNSYNEQFF.

The CDR3 nucleotides are TGTGCCAGCAGCTTAGAGGGACTCAGGAACACTGAAGCTTTCTTT. This codes for CASSLEGLRNTEAFF. This rearrangement joins TRBV7-9 to TRBJ1-1, with D possibly TRBD1 on 5 matching bases. Germline V gene data show CDR1 as SEHNR and CDR2 as FQNEAQ (reference sequence). Trimming left V 1 base short and J 1 base short, with 10 bases between. The CDR3 totals 15 residues.

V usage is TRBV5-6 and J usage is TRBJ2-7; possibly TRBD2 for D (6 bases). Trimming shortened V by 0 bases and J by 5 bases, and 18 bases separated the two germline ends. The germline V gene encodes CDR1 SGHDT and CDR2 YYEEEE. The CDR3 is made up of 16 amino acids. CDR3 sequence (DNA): TGTGCCAGCAGCTTGGGGGTAATCAGGGACTTAGACGAGCAGTACTTC. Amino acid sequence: CASSLGVIRDLDEQYF.

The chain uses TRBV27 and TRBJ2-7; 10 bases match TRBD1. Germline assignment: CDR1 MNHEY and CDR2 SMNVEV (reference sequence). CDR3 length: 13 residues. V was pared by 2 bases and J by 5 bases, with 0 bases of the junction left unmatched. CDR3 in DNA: TGTGCCAGCAGTTTAGGACAGGGGGACGAGCAGTACTTC. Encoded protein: CASSLGQGDEQYF.

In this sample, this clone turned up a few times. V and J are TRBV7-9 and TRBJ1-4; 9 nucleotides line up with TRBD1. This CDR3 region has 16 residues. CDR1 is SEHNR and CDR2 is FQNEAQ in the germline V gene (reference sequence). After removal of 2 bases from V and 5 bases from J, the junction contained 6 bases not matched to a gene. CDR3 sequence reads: CASSLRGQGANEKLFF. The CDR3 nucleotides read TGTGCCAGCAGCTTAAGGGGACAGGGCGCGAATGAAAAACTGTTTTTT.

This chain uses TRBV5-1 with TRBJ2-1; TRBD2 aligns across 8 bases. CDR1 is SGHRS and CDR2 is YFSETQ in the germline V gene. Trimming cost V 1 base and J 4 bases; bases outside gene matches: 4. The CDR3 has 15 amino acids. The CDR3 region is CASSLSSGYYNEQFF. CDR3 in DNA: TGCGCCAGCAGCTTGTCTAGCGGGTATTACAATGAGCAGTTCTTC.

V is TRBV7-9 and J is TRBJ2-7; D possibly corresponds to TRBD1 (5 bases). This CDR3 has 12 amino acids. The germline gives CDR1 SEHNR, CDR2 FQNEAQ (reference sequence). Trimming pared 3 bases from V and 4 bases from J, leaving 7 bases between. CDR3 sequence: CASSFQGYEQYF. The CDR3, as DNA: TGTGCCAGCAGCTTCCAGGGATACGAGCAGTACTTC.

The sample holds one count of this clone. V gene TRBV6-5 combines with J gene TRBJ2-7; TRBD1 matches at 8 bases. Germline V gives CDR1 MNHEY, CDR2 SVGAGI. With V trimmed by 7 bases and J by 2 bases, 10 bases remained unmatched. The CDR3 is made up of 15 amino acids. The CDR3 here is CASNNRGTRAYEQYF. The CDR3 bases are TGTGCCAGCAATAACAGGGGGACCAGGGCCTACGAGCAGTACTTC.

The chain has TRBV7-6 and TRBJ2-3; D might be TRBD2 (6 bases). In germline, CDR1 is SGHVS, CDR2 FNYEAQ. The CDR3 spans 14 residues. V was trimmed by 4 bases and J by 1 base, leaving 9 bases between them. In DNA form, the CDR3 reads TGTGCCAGCAGCTGGGCTAGCGGCACAGATACGCAGTATTTT. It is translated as CASSWASGTDTQYF.

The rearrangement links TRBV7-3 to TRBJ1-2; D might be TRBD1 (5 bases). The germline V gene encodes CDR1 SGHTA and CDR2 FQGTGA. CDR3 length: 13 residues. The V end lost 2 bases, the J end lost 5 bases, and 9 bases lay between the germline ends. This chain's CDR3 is CASSLQGGYGYTF. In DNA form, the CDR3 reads TGTGCCAGCAGCTTACAGGGAGGGTATGGCTACACCTTC.

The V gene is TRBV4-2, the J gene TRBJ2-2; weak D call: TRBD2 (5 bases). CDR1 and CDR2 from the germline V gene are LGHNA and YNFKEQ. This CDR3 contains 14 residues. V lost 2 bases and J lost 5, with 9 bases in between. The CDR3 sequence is CASSQFRGTGELFF. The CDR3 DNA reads TGTGCCAGCAGCCAATTCCGGGGAACCGGGGAGCTGTTTTTT.

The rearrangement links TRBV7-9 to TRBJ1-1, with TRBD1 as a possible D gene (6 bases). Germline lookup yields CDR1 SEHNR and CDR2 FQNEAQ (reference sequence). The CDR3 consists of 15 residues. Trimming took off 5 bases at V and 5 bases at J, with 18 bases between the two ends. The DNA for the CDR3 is TGTGCCAGCAGCCCTGAGGGGGGGGTGGGTACTGAAGCTTTCTTT. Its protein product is CASSPEGGVGTEAFF.

This chain's CDR3 is CASSVQSSYNEQFF. CDR3 DNA sequence: TGTGCCAGCAGCGTTCAGTCCTCCTACAATGAGCAGTTCTTC. The V and J genes are TRBV9 and TRBJ2-1; no clear D. Trimming removed 2 bases from V and 0 bases from J, with 6 bases in between. The V gene's germline CDR1 is SGDLS and CDR2 YYNGEE. CDR3 length: 14 residues.

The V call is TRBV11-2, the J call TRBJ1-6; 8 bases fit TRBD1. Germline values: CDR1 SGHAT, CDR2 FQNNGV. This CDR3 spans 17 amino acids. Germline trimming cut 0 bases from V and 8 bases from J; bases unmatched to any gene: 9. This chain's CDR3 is CASSLEPFGQGYSPLHF. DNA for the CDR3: TGTGCCAGCAGCTTAGAGCCGTTTGGACAGGGTTATTCACCCCTCCACTTT.

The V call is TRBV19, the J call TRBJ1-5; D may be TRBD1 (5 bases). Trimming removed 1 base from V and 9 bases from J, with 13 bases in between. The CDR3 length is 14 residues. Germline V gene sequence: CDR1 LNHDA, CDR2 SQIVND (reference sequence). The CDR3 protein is CASSIGASQGPQHF. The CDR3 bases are TGTGCCAGTAGTATAGGGGCATCGCAGGGGCCCCAGCATTTT.